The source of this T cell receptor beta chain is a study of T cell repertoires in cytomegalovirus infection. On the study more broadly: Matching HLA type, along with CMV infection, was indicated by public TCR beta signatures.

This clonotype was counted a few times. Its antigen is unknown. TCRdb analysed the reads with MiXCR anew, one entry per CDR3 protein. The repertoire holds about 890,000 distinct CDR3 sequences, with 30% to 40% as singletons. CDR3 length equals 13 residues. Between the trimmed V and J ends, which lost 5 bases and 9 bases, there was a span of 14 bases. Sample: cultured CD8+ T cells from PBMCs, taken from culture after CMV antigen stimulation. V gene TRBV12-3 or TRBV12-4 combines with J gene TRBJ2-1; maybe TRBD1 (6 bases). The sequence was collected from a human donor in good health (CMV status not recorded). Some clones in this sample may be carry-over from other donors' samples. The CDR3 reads CASSPPMDSEQFF. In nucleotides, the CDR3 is TGTGCCAGCAGTCCACCTATGGACAGTGAGCAGTTCTTC.